Presented here are 17 T cell receptor beta chains from one specimen sequenced in a study of shared clonotypes between healthy human individuals. In the naive CD8 group, cells lacked CD45RO and were positively selected for CCR7, so terminally differentiated effector memory CD45RA+ cells were left out. The method was immunoSEQ multiplex PCR; TCRdb's version includes in-frame clones alone and lacks a portion of them. The table has more than 2 million clones, 85% to 95% seen once. The sample consisted of naive CD8+ T cells from PBMCs. The source of these receptors is a man aged 18 to 30 in good health. Some clones in this sample may be carry-over from other donors' samples.

In its sample, this clone was seen once. The CDR3 coding sequence is TGCGCCAGCAGCCACCGAGGGGGCATGAACACTGAAGCTTTCTTT. It encodes CASSHRGGMNTEAFF. The chain joins TRBV4-1 to TRBJ1-1; TRBD1 matches 7 bases. The J segment lost 0 bases and the V segment lost 3 bases, leaving 4 bases of the junction unmatched. CDR3 length: 15 residues. Germline CDR1 is MGHRA and CDR2 is YSYEKL.

This sequence joins TRBV7-6 and TRBJ2-7; maybe TRBD2 (6 bases). This CDR3 comprises 14 residues. Germline V gives CDR1 SGHVS, CDR2 FNYEAQ. V lost 4 bases, J lost 3 bases, and 13 bases lay in between. CDR3 bases: TGTGCCAGCAGCTCCGGGACTCCGGTCTACGAGCAGTACTTC. Amino acids: CASSSGTPVYEQYF.

J is TRBJ2-5 and V is TRBV6-5; possibly TRBD1 or TRBD2 for D (5 bases each). V gave up 0 bases and J gave up 6 bases, with 17 bases separating them. The CDR3 is 16 amino acids. Germline assignment: CDR1 MNHEY and CDR2 SVGAGI. The chain's CDR3 is CASSYSMGEVRQTQYF. As DNA, the CDR3 is TGTGCCAGCAGTTACTCGATGGGGGAAGTGCGGCAGACCCAGTACTTC.

The V and J genes are TRBV28 and TRBJ1-4; D not certain. Per the germline V gene, CDR1 is MDHEN and CDR2 is SYDVKM. V lost 8 bases and J lost 7, with 2 bases in between. CDR3 length: 9 residues. DNA of the CDR3: TGTGCCAGCGGTGAAAAACTGTTTTTT. It specifies CASGEKLFF.

This clone showed up just a few times. In the same sample, other DNA sequences code for this CDR3. The chain joins TRBV2 to TRBJ1-2, with TRBD1 as a possible D gene (5 bases). The CDR3 is 13 amino acids. Trimming took off 4 bases at V and 5 bases at J, with 11 bases between the two ends. Per the germline V gene, CDR1 is SNHLY and CDR2 is FYNNEI. The CDR3 loop reads CASSGPGGYGYTF. The CDR3 nucleotides read TGTGCCAGCAGTGGCCCGGGGGGGTATGGCTACACCTTC.

The rearrangement links TRBV5-1 to TRBJ2-1; D perhaps matches TRBD2 (5 bases). The CDR3 contains 12 residues. Germline CDR1 and CDR2: SGHRS and YFSETQ. V lost 3 bases, J lost 7 bases, and 8 bases lay in between. DNA of the CDR3: TGCGCCAGCAGCTGGACGGGGAATGAGCAGTTCTTC. Translated: CASSWTGNEQFF. The full variable domain, in which reference TRBV5-1 and TRBJ2-1 provide the parts outside the CDR3, is KAGVTQTPRYLIKTRGQQVTLSCSPISGHRSVSWYQQTPGQGLQFLFEYFSETQRNKGNFPGRFSGRQFSNSRSEMNVSTLELGDSALYLCASSWTGNEQFFGPGTRLTVL.

This chain uses TRBV6-6 with TRBJ1-3; D uncertain. The CDR3 has 15 residues. The germline gives CDR1 MNHNY, CDR2 SVGAGI (reference sequence). Deletions cut 4 bases from V and 0 bases from J, with 10 bases between. This CDR3 is CASSSWEHSGNTIYF. DNA of the CDR3: TGTGCCAGCAGTTCCTGGGAGCACTCTGGAAACACCATATATTTT.

The gene calls are TRBV10-3 and TRBJ2-7; unclear D gene. The CDR3 sequence is 12 residues long. Trimming took off 1 base at V and 6 bases at J, with 7 bases between the two ends. CDR1 and CDR2 from the germline V gene are ENHRY and SYGVKD. In nucleotides, the CDR3 is TGTGCCATCAGTGAGTTTGGGTCCGAGCAGTACTTC. The encoded protein is CAISEFGSEQYF.

This chain connects TRBV5-4 to TRBJ2-7; 7 nucleotides line up with TRBD1. This CDR3 contains 14 residues. Germline loops: CDR1 SGHNT, CDR2 YYREEE (reference sequence). V lost 4 bases and J lost 2; bases outside the gene matches: 6. CDR3 DNA sequence: TGTGCCAGCAGCCCTCGGGACAGTACCTACGAGCAGTACTTC. It specifies CASSPRDSTYEQYF.

This chain uses TRBV25-1 with TRBJ1-6; the match to TRBD1 covers 9 bases. Germline V lookup: CDR1 MGHDK, CDR2 SYGVNS. The CDR3 covers 17 residues. J was trimmed by 8 bases and V by 4 bases; bases with no gene match: 12. Written as DNA, the CDR3 is TGTGCCAGCAGTGCCCAAAGAATCGACAGGGGGGATTCACCCCTCCACTTT. It is translated as CASSAQRIDRGDSPLHF.

This chain joins TRBV10-3 and TRBJ2-5; TRBD2 matches at 8 bases. In germline, CDR1 is ENHRY, CDR2 SYGVKD. V lost 0 bases, J lost 5 bases, and 5 bases stayed unmatched. This CDR3 contains 15 residues. The CDR3 sequence: CAISESTGGPETQYF. CDR3 coding DNA: TGTGCCATCAGTGAGTCGACGGGAGGGCCGGAGACCCAGTACTTC.

The chain is built from TRBV2 and TRBJ2-7; the match to TRBD2 covers 11 bases. The CDR3 spans 15 residues. The junction had 5 bases not matched to a gene; V was cut back by 4 bases and J by 3 bases. The germline V gene has CDR1 SNHLY and CDR2 FYNNEI. The CDR3 here is CASSAGTSGFYEQYF. DNA of the CDR3: TGTGCCAGCAGTGCCGGGACTAGCGGATTCTACGAGCAGTACTTC.

The chain carries TRBV10-3 and TRBJ1-1, with 8 bases identical to TRBD1. The CDR3 runs 13 residues. CDR1 is ENHRY and CDR2 is SYGVKD in the germline V gene. With V trimmed by 4 bases and J by 6 bases, 4 bases remained unmatched. The CDR3 spells CAISAGGIAEAFF. CDR3 nucleotides: TGTGCCATCAGTGCAGGGGGCATCGCTGAAGCTTTCTTT.

This clone was found a few times. V gene TRBV7-9 combines with J gene TRBJ1-1; D is possibly TRBD1 (6 bases). The germline V gene has CDR1 SEHNR and CDR2 FQNEAQ (reference sequence). V shed 8 bases and J shed 0 bases, with 13 bases lying between them. The CDR3 has 14 amino acids. The CDR3 protein is CASRGHMVNTEAFF. The CDR3 DNA is TGTGCCAGCCGGGGGCACATGGTGAACACTGAAGCTTTCTTT.

The gene calls are TRBV29-1 and TRBJ1-2; D gene uncertain. CDR1 and CDR2 from the germline V gene are SQVTM and ANQGSEA. The V gene lost 2 bases and the J gene lost 4 bases, with 17 bases spanning the gap. This CDR3 comprises 15 residues. CDR3 nucleotide sequence: TGCAGCGTTGAAAGTCCTGCGCGGGTGGTCTATGGCTACACCTTC. This codes for CSVESPARVVYGYTF.

This sequence joins TRBV7-8 and TRBJ2-3; TRBD1 is a possible D gene (6 bases). The V end lost 2 bases, the J end lost 0 bases, and 21 bases lay between the germline ends. Germline CDR1 and CDR2: SGHVS and FQNEAQ. The CDR3 consists of 19 residues. The CDR3 DNA reads TGTGCCAGCAGCTTATCCCCAGGACAGCCACTTACTAGCACAGATACGCAGTATTTT. Translating it yields CASSLSPGQPLTSTDTQYF. Full variable domain (remainder filled in from reference TRBV7-8 and TRBJ2-3): GAGVSQSPRYKVAKRGQDVALRCDPISGHVSLFWYQQALGQGPEFLTYFQNEAQLDKSGLPSDRFFAERPEGSVSTLKIQRTQQEDSAVYLCASSLSPGQPLTSTDTQYFGPGTRLTVL.

This chain joins TRBV28 and TRBJ1-2; TRBD1 matches at 10 bases. CDR3 length: 14 amino acids. CDR1 MDHEN and CDR2 SYDVKM come from the germline V gene. The ends lost 5 bases at V and 6 bases at J; junction bases unmatched: 6. In DNA, the CDR3 is TGTGCCAGCAGTATCTGGACAGGGGGGGATGGCTACACCTTC. Its translation is CASSIWTGGDGYTF.